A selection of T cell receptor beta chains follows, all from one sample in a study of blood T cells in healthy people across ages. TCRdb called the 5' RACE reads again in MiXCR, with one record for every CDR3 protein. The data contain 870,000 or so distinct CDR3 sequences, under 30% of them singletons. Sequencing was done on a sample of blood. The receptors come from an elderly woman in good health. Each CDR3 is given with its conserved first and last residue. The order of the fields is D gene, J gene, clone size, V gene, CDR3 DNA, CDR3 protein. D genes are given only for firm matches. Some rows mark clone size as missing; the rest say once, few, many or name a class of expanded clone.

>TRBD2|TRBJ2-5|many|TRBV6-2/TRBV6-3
TGTGCCAGCAGTTCACGGACTAGCGGGTTAGGGACCCAGTACTTC
CASSSRTSGLGTQYF
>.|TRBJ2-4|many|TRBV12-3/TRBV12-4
TGTGCCAGCAGTCCGGGCGACAGGCAGAACATTGTACAGTACTTC
CASSPGDRQNIVQYF
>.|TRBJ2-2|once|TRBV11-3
TGTGCCAGCAGCTTAGTCCCCGCAGGGGTTCGGACCGGGGAGCTGTTTTTT
CASSLVPAGVRTGELFF
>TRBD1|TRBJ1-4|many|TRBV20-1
TGCAGTGCTAGCCATGCCCTGGACAGGGGAAATGAAAAACTGTTTTTT
CSASHALDRGNEKLFF
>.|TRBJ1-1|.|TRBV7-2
TGTGCCAGCAGCTTAGTAGGGGCACGGGCTGAAGCTTTCTTT
CASSLVGARAEAFF
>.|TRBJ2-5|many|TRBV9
TGTGCCAGCAGCGTAGGAGGACTCCAATTCCAAGAGACCCAGTACTTC
CASSVGGLQFQETQYF
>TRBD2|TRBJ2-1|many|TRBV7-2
TGTGCCAGCAGCTTAGGATCGGGGGGGCCGTATGAGCAGTTCTTC
CASSLGSGGPYEQFF
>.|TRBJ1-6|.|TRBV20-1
TGCAGTGCTAGTTACGGCCAGGGGTATTCACCCCTCCACTTT
CSASYGQGYSPLHF
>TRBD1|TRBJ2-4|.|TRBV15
TGTGCCACCAGCGGGGACAGTTCGGAGCAGTACTTC
CATSGDSSEQYF
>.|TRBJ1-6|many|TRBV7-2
TGTGCCAGCAGCCCTCGGACACCGGACGATTCACCCCTCCACTTT
CASSPRTPDDSPLHF
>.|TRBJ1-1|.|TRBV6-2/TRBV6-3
TGTGCCAGCAGGCGGACTTACGAGAACACTGAAGCTTTCTTT
CASRRTYENTEAFF
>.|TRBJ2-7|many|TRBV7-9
TGTGCCAGCAGCCGAGATGAGGGGGTGGCCGAGCAGTACTTC
CASSRDEGVAEQYF
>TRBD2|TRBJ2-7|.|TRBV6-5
TGTGCCAGCAGGGGCAGCGGGGGACGGGACGAGCAGTACTTC
CASRGSGGRDEQYF
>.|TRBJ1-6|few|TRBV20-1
TGCAGTGCTTCCGAAACTGAAAGTTCACCCCTCCACTTT
CSASETESSPLHF
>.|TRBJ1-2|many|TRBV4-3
TGCGCCAGCAGCCACGTTACAGGGAGCGGCTATGGCTACACCTTC
CASSHVTGSGYGYTF
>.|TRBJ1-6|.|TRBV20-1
TGCAGTGCTAACCACGGACGGGGAAATTCACCCCTCCACTTT
CSANHGRGNSPLHF
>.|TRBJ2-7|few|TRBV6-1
TGTGCCAGCGGCTCCGCAGGAGTATTACCCTACGAGCAGTACTTC
CASGSAGVLPYEQYF
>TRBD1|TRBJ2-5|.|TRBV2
TGTGCCAGCAGCCCCGGGACAGGGCATCAAGAGACCCAGTACTTC
CASSPGTGHQETQYF
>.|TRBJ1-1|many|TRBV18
TGTGCCAGCTCACCTTCCAGGGACACTGAAGCTTTCTTT
CASSPSRDTEAFF
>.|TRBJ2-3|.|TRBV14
TGTGCCAGCAGCCAAGCGGTTTCAGGGTGGGGACCAGATACGCAGTATTTT
CASSQAVSGWGPDTQYF
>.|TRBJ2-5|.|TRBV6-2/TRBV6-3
TGTGCCAGCTCCGACCAGGAAGGAGTCACTGAGCAGTACTTC
CASSDQEGVTEQYF
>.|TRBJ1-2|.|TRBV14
TGTGCCAGCAGCCAAGTAGCCACCTATGGCTACACCTTC
CASSQVATYGYTF
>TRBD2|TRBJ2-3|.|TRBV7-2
TGTGCCAGCAGCCCAAGGACTAGTTCCTCAGATACGCAGTATTTT
CASSPRTSSSDTQYF
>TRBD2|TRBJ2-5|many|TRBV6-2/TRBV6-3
TGTGCCAGCAGACCCGGGACTAACCAAGAGACCCAGTACTTC
CASRPGTNQETQYF
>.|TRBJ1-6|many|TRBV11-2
TGTGCCAGCAGCCCGTCGCATAATTCACCCCTCCACTTT
CASSPSHNSPLHF
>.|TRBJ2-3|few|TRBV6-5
TGTGCCAGCAGTTCCCCCGGGACCAAAGGCACAGATACGCAGTATTTT
CASSSPGTKGTDTQYF
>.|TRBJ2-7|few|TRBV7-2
TGTGCCAGCAGATTAAACGTCGGGGCCGCCGGTTGTAACGAGCAGTACTTC
CASRLNVGAAGCNEQYF
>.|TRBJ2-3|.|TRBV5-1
TGCGCCAGCAGGTCAGACAGCTCCACAGATACGCAGTATTTT
CASRSDSSTDTQYF
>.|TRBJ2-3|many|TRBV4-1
TGCGCCAGCAGTGGGGAGACAGATACGCAGTATTTT
CASSGETDTQYF
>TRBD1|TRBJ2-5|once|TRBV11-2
TGTACCAGCAGCTTAGGTATGACAGGGCAAGAGACCCAGTACTTC
CTSSLGMTGQETQYF
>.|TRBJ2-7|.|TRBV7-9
TGTGCCAGCACCGACCTTGGCCCCTACGAGCAGTACTTC
CASTDLGPYEQYF
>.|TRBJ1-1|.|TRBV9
TGTGCCAGCAGCGAGCCCCCGGACAGAGAGAACACTGAAGCTTTCTTT
CASSEPPDRENTEAFF
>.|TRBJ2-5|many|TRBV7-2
TGTGCCAGCAGCTTAGGGGGGGGCATCCAAGAGACCCAGTACTTC
CASSLGGGIQETQYF
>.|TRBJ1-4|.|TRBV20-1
TGCAGTGCCTACAGGGAGGCAAAACTGTTTTTT
CSAYREAKLFF
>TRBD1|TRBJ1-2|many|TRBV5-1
TGCGCCAGCAGCTTCAATTCCGGGACAGGGTCTGGCTACACCTTC
CASSFNSGTGSGYTF
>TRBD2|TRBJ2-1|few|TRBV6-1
TGTGCCAGCAGCGCTAAAACTAGCGGGGGCCGGGATGAGCAGTTCTTC
CASSAKTSGGRDEQFF
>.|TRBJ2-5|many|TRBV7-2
TGTGCCAGCAGCCCAGGGCGGGTGGGGGAGACCCAGTACTTC
CASSPGRVGETQYF
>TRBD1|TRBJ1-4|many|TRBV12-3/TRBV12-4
TGTGCCAGCAGTCAAACCGAACGGGACAGTCAGTTTTTT
CASSQTERDSQFF
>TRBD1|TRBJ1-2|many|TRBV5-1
TGCGCCAGCAGCCAGGACAGGGGGAAAAACTATGGCTACACCTTC
CASSQDRGKNYGYTF
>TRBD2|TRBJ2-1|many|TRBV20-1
TGCAGTGCTACAGGACTAGCGGGGGCTAACAATGAGCAGTTCTTC
CSATGLAGANNEQFF
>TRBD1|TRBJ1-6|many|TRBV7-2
TGTGCCAGCAGCTTAGACAGGGGCCCCCTCCACTTT
CASSLDRGPLHF
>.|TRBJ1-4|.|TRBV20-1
TGCAGTGCCGATAGGGGGGCTAATGAAAAACTGTTTTTT
CSADRGANEKLFF
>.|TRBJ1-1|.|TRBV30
TGTGCCTGGACCCTTTCCATGAACACTGAAGCTTTCTTT
CAWTLSMNTEAFF
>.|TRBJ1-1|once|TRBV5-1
TGCGCCGGCAGCTTGGACAGAATGAACACTGAAGCTTTCTTT
CAGSLDRMNTEAFF
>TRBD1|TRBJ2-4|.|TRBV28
TGTGCCAGCAGTAATCGACAGGGGGAGTACTTC
CASSNRQGEYF
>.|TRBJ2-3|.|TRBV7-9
TGTGCCAGCGGCCTATCCGGGACCACTAGCACAGATACGCAGTATTTT
CASGLSGTTSTDTQYF